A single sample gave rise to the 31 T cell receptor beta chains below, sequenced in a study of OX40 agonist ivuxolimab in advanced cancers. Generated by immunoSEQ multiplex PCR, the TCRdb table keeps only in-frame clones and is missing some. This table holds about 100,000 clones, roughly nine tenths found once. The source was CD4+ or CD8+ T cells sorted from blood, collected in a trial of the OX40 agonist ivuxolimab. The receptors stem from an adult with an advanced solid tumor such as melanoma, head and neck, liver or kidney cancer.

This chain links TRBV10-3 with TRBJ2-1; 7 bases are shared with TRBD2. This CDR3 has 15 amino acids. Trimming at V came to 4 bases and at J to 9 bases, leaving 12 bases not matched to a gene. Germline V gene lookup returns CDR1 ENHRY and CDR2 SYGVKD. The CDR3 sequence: CAISGPGGGSGEQFF. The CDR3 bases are TGTGCCATCAGTGGTCCGGGAGGCGGTTCCGGTGAGCAGTTCTTC.

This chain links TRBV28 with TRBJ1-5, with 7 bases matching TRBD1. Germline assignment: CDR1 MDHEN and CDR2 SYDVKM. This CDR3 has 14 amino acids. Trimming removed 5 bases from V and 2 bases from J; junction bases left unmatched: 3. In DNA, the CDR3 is TGTGCCAGCAGTGACAGGGCGGGCAATCAGCCCCAGCATTTT. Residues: CASSDRAGNQPQHF.

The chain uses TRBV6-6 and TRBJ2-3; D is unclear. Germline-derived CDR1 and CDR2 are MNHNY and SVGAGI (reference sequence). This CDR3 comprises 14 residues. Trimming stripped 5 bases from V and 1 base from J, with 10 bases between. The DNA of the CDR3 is TGTGCCAGCAGTCCTCCGACTGGCACAGATACGCAGTATTTT. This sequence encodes CASSPPTGTDTQYF.

In nucleotides, the CDR3 is TGTGCCAGCTCATCAACAGGGGTGCCTGGCACAGATACGCAGTATTTT. Protein: CASSSTGVPGTDTQYF. The chain is built from TRBV18 and TRBJ2-3, with 7 bases identical to TRBD1. The CDR3 is 16 residues long. Germline CDR1 KGHSH, CDR2 LQKENI. The V and J ends lost 5 bases and 1 base, in that order; junction bases with no gene match: 9.

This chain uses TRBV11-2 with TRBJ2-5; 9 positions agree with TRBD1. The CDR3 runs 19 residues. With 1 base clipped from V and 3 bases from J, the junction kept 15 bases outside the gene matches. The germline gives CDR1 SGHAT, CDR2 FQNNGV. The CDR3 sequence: CASSLGWGFTGGEEETQYF. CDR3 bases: TGTGCCAGCAGCTTAGGTTGGGGGTTTACAGGGGGCGAGGAAGAGACCCAGTACTTC.

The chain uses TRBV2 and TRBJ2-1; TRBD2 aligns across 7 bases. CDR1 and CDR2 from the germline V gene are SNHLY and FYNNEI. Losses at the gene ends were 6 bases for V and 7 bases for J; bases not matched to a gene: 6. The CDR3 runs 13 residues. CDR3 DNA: TGTGCCAGCAGGGGAGGGCGGAGGAATGAGCAGTTCTTC. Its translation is CASRGGRRNEQFF.

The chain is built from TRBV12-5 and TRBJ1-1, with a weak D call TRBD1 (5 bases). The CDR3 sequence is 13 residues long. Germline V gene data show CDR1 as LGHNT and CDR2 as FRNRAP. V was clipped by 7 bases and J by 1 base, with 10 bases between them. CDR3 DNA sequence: TGTGCTAGTGCCCCTGACAGGAACACTGAAGCTTTCTTT. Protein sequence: CASAPDRNTEAFF.

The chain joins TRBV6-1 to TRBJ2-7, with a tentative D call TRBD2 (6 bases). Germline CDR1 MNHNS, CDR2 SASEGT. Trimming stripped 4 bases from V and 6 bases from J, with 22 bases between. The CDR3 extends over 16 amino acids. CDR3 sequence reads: CASSARWREGVREQYF. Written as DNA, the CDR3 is TGTGCCAGCAGTGCGCGTTGGCGGGAAGGGGTTCGCGAGCAGTACTTC.

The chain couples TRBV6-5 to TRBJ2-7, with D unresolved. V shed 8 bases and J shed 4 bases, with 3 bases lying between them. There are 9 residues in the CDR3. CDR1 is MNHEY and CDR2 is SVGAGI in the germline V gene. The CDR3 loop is CASQYEQYF. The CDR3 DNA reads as TGTGCCAGCCAATACGAGCAGTACTTC.

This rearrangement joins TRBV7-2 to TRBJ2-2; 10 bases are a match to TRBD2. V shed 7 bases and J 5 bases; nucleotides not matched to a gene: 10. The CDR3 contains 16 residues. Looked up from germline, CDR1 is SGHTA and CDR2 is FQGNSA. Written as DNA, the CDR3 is TGTGCCAGCATCCCGAGGGCGACTAGCGGGACCGGGGAGCTGTTTTTT. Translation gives CASIPRATSGTGELFF.

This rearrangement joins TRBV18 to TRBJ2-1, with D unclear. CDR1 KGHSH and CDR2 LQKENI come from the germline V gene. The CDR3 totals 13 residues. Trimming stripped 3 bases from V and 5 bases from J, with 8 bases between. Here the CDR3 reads CASSPMSDNEQFF. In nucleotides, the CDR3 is TGTGCCAGCTCACCTATGAGCGACAATGAGCAGTTCTTC.

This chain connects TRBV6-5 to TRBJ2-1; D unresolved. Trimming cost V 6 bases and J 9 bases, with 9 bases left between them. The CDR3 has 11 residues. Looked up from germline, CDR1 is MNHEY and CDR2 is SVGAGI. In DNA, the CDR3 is TGTGCCAGCAGAGGGTTAACTGAGCAGTTCTTC. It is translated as CASRGLTEQFF.

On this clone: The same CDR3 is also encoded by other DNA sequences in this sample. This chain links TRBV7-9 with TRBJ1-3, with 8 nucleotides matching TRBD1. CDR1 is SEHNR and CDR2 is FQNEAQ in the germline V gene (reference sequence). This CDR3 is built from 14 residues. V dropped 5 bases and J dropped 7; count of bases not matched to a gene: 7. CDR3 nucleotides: TGTGCCAGCAGCCCTGGGACAGGAGGGAACACCATATATTTT. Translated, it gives CASSPGTGGNTIYF.

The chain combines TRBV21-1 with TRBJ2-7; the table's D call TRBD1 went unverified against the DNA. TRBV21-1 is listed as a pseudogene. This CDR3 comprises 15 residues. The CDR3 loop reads CASSRRQGPPYEQYF. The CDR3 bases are TGTGCCAGCAGCAGGAGACAGGGTCCCCCCTACGAGCAGTACTTC.

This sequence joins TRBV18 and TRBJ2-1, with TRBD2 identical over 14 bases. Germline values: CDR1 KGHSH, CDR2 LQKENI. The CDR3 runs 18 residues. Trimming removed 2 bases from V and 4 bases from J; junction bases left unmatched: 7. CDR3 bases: TGTGCCAGCTCACCAAGGCTGACTAGCGGGAGGGGATACAATGAGCAGTTCTTC. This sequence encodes CASSPRLTSGRGYNEQFF.

The CDR3 DNA reads as TGTGCCAGCAGCCCTGACAGGCATAACTATGGCTACACCTTC. It is translated as CASSPDRHNYGYTF. The chain links TRBV7-2 to TRBJ1-2; D may be TRBD1 (6 bases). Looked up from germline, CDR1 is SGHTA and CDR2 is FQGNSA. CDR3 length equals 14 residues. V lost 5 bases to trimming and J lost 1 base, with 11 bases between them.

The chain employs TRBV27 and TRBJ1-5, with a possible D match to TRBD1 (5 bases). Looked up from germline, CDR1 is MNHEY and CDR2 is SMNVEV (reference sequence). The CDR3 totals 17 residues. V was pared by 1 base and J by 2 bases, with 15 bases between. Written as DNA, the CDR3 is TGTGCCAGCAGTTTATGGGGGACTGACTTGCGCAATCAGCCCCAGCATTTT. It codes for CASSLWGTDLRNQPQHF.

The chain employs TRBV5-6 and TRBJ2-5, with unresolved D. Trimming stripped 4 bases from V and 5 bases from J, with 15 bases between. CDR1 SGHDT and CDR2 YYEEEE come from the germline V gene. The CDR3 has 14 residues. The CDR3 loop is CASSPLAHRETQYF. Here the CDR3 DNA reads TGTGCCAGCAGCCCCTTAGCACACCGGGAGACCCAGTACTTC.

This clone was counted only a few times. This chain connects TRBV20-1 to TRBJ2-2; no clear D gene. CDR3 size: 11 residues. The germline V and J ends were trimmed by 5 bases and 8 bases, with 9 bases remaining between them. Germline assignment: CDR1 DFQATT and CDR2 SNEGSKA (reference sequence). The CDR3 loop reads CSASPIGELFF. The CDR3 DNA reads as TGCAGTGCTTCTCCTATTGGGGAGCTGTTTTTT.

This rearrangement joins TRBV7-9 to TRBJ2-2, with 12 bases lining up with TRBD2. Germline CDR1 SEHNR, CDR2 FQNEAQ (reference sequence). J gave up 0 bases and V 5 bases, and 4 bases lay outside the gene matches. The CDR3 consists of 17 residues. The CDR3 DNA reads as TGTGCCAGCAGCACACTAGCGGGAGGACCGAACACCGGGGAGCTGTTTTTT. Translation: CASSTLAGGPNTGELFF.

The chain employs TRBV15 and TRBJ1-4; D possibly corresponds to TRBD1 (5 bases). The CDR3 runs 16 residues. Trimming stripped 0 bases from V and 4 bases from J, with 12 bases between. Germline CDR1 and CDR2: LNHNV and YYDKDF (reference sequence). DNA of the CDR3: TGTGCCACCAGCAGAGATCTGACAGCTAGTAATGAAAAACTGTTTTTT. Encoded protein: CATSRDLTASNEKLFF.

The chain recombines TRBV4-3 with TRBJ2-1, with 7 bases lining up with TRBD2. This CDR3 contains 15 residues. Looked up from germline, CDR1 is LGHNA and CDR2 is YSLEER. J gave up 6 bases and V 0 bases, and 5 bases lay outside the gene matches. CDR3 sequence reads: CASSQDWGGFNEQFF. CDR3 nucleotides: TGCGCCAGCAGCCAAGATTGGGGGGGATTCAATGAGCAGTTCTTC.

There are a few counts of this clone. The CDR3 nucleotides read TGTGCCAGCAGCTTGCATACTGGCTACACCTTC. Its protein is CASSLHTGYTF. The chain has TRBV5-4 and TRBJ1-2; D not certain. V lost 1 base, J lost 7 bases, and 5 bases lay in between. This CDR3 region has 11 residues. Germline values: CDR1 SGHNT, CDR2 YYREEE (reference sequence).

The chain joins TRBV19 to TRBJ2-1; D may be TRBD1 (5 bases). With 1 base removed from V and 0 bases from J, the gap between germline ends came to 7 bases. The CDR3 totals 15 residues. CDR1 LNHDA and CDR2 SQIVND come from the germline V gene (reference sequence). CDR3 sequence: CASSIGQSSYNEQFF. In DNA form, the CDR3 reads TGTGCCAGTAGTATAGGACAGAGCTCCTACAATGAGCAGTTCTTC.

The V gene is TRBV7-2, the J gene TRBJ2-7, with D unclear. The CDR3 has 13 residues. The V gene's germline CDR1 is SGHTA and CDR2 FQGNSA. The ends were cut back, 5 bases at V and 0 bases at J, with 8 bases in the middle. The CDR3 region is CASSLVPSYEQYF. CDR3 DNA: TGTGCCAGCAGCCTAGTACCCTCCTACGAGCAGTACTTC.

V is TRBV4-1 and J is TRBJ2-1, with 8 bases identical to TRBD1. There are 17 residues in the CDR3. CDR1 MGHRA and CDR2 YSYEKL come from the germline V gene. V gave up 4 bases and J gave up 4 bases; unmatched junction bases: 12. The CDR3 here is CASSRPIDRGTYNEQFF. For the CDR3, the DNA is TGCGCCAGCAGCCGACCAATCGACAGGGGCACATACAATGAGCAGTTCTTC.

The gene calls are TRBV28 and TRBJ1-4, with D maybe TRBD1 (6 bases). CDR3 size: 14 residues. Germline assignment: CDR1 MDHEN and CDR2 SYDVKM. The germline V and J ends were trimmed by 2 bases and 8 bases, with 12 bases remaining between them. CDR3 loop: CASSLRGGVEKLFF. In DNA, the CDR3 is TGTGCCAGCAGTTTAAGGGGGGGAGTCGAAAAACTGTTTTTT.

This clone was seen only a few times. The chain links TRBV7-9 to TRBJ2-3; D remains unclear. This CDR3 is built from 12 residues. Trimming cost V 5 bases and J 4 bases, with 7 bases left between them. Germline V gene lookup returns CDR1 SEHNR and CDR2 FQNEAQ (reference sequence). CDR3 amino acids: CASSAASDTQYF. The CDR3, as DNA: TGTGCCAGCAGCGCCGCCTCAGATACGCAGTATTTT.

CDR3 bases: TGCAGCGTTGCGGAAGGAGGGGAGACCCAGTACTTC. Protein: CSVAEGGETQYF. The V gene is TRBV29-1, the J gene TRBJ2-5, with TRBD2 as a possible D gene (6 bases). V was shortened by 4 bases and J by 5 bases, with 11 bases between the two germline ends. Germline V gene data show CDR1 as SQVTM and CDR2 as ANQGSEA. There are 12 residues in the CDR3.

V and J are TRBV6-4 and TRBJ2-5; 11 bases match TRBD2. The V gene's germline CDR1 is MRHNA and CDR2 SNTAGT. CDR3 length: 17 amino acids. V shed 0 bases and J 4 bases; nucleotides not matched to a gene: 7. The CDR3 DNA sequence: TGTGCCAGCAGTGACTCAGGGGGTAGCGGGAGGGGAGAGACCCAGTACTTC. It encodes CASSDSGGSGRGETQYF.

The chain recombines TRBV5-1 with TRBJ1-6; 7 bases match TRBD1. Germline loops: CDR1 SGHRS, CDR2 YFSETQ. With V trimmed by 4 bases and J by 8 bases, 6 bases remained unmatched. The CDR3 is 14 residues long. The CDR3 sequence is CASSTGQVYSPLHF. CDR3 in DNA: TGCGCCAGCAGCACCGGACAGGTATATTCACCCCTCCACTTT. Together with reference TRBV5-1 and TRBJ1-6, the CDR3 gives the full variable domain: KAGVTQTPRYLIKTRGQQVTLSCSPISGHRSVSWYQQTPGQGLQFLFEYFSETQRNKGNFPGRFSGRQFSNSRSEMNVSTLELGDSALYLCASSTGQVYSPLHFGNGTRLTVT.